The rows below give T cell receptor beta chains drawn from one sample of a study of blood T cell repertoires in COVID-19. Using immunoSEQ multiplex PCR, the repertoire was profiled, and TCRdb retains in-frame clones only, with some absent. The profile shows 40,000 to 60,000 clones, about nine tenths of them singletons. The sequenced sample consisted of peripheral blood. These receptor sequences come from a woman of 80 years or more with COVID-19, enrolled during active disease. Each CDR3 is given with its conserved first and last residue. The D gene is left open where the match is weak. Size is omitted from some rows. Given values are once, few, many or a class for expanded clones.

D,J,V,size,CDR3,DNA
.,TRBJ2-7,TRBV27,.,CASMERASYEQYF,TGTGCCAGCATGGAGCGGGCCTCCTACGAGCAGTACTTC
.,TRBJ1-2,TRBV25-1,once,CASSDTTEPGYGYTF,TGTGCCAGCAGTGATACCACAGAGCCCGGCTATGGCTACACCTTC
.,TRBJ1-5,TRBV7-2,.,CASSLGAGDQPQHF,TGTGCCAGCAGCTTAGGGGCAGGGGATCAGCCCCAGCATTTT
TRBD1,TRBJ1-2,TRBV27,few,CASSGTGGLTNYGYTF,TGTGCCAGCAGTGGGACAGGGGGCCTTACAAACTATGGCTACACCTTC
TRBD1,TRBJ1-1,TRBV9,.,CASSPKTGMNTEAFF,TGTGCCAGCAGCCCCAAGACAGGGATGAACACTGAAGCTTTCTTT
.,TRBJ2-1,TRBV21-1,.,CASRTGGRRVAYNEQFF,TGTGCCAGCCGAACAGGCGGGAGAAGGGTGGCCTACAATGAGCAGTTCTTC
.,TRBJ1-2,TRBV7-2,.,CASSLGYTNYGYTF,TGTGCCAGCAGCTTAGGTTACACTAACTATGGCTACACCTTC
TRBD2,TRBJ2-1,TRBV10-2,few,CASRELAGSDEQFF,TGCGCCAGCAGGGAACTAGCGGGTAGCGATGAGCAGTTCTTC
.,TRBJ2-2,TRBV21-1,.,CASSRTGGRGTGELFF,TGTGCCAGCAGCAGAACAGGGGGCAGGGGCACCGGGGAGCTGTTTTTT
TRBD1,TRBJ1-2,TRBV19,.,CASSMRQGGYGYTF,TGTGCCAGTAGTATGAGACAGGGTGGCTATGGCTACACCTTC
TRBD1,TRBJ2-2,TRBV5-4,.,CASSWTGGLNTGELFF,TGTGCCAGCAGTTGGACAGGGGGTTTAAACACCGGGGAGCTGTTTTTT
.,TRBJ1-2,TRBV12-5,.,CASGLGGPGYGYTF,TGTGCTAGTGGTTTAGGCGGCCCCGGCTATGGCTACACCTTC
.,TRBJ1-2,TRBV2,.,CASSEDSYYGYTF,TGTGCCAGCAGTGAAGATTCCTACTATGGCTACACCTTC
.,TRBJ1-1,TRBV7-6,once,CASSFVANTEAFF,TGTGCCAGCAGTTTCGTAGCGAACACTGAAGCTTTCTTT
TRBD1,TRBJ1-1,TRBV7-2,.,CASSSQGQGNTEAFF,TGTGCCAGCAGCTCCCAAGGACAGGGAAACACTGAAGCTTTCTTT
.,TRBJ2-2,TRBV7-9,medium-sized,CASSPTGELFF,TGTGCCAGCAGCCCAACCGGGGAGCTGTTTTTT
TRBD1,TRBJ2-7,TRBV5-4,.,CASSLRAGQGNEQYF,TGTGCCAGCAGCTTGAGGGCGGGACAGGGTAACGAGCAGTACTTC
.,TRBJ2-4,TRBV10-1,.,CASSEGRSKNIQYF,TGCGCCAGCAGTGAGGGGAGATCCAAAAACATTCAGTACTTC
.,TRBJ2-6,TRBV6-5,.,CASRAQDSGANVLTF,TGTGCCAGCAGGGCGCAGGACTCTGGGGCCAACGTCCTGACTTTC
.,TRBJ2-7,TRBV15,.,CATSREGGQSYEQYF,TGTGCCACCAGCAGAGAAGGCGGGCAATCCTACGAGCAGTACTTC
TRBD1,TRBJ2-2,TRBV4-2,.,CASSRLGQGADTGELFF,TGTGCCAGCAGCCGACTGGGACAGGGAGCGGACACCGGGGAGCTGTTTTTT
TRBD1,TRBJ1-4,TRBV7-9,.,CASSPKQGATNEKLFF,TGTGCCAGCAGCCCCAAACAGGGGGCGACTAATGAAAAACTGTTTTTT
TRBD1,TRBJ1-1,TRBV18,.,CASSPDRVGTEAFF,TGTGCCAGCTCACCGGACAGGGTGGGCACTGAAGCTTTCTTT
.,TRBJ2-2,TRBV11-3,.,CASSMRGNTGELFF,TGTGCCAGCAGCATGCGGGGGAACACCGGGGAGCTGTTTTTT
TRBD2,TRBJ2-7,TRBV6-6,.,CAIGLAGLYEQYF,TGTGCCATCGGACTAGCGGGGCTCTACGAGCAGTACTTC
TRBD1,TRBJ2-7,TRBV28,.,CASSLLGQGSYEQYF,TGTGCCAGCAGTTTATTGGGACAGGGGTCCTACGAGCAGTACTTC
TRBD2,TRBJ2-5,TRBV18,.,CASSPGLAVETQYF,TGTGCCAGCTCCCCGGGACTAGCCGTGGAGACCCAGTACTTC
TRBD1,TRBJ1-2,TRBV18,.,CASSLGTAANYGYTF,TGTGCCAGCTCACTCGGGACAGCCGCTAACTATGGCTACACCTTC
.,TRBJ2-3,TRBV9,.,CASSAGVSGVGTDTQYF,TGTGCCAGCAGCGCGGGCGTTAGCGGTGTCGGCACAGATACGCAGTATTTT
.,TRBJ2-2,TRBV5-1,few,CASSEGVRNTGELFF,TGCGCCAGCAGCGAGGGGGTTCGTAACACCGGGGAGCTGTTTTTT
.,TRBJ1-2,TRBV7-2,.,CASSLHRAGYGYTF,TGTGCCAGCAGCTTACACAGGGCGGGCTATGGCTACACCTTC
.,TRBJ2-1,TRBV18,.,CASSRQSSYNEQFF,TGTGCCAGCTCCCGACAGAGTTCCTACAATGAGCAGTTCTTC
.,TRBJ1-3,TRBV2,.,CASGISTGNTIYF,TGTGCCTCGGGGATTTCAACTGGAAACACCATATATTTT
TRBD2,TRBJ2-4,TRBV19,few,CASRGGTPKNIQYF,TGTGCCAGTAGGGGGGGGACTCCAAAAAACATTCAGTACTTC
.,TRBJ1-1,TRBV27,.,CASSHTRGNTEAFF,TGTGCCAGCAGTCATACCAGGGGGAACACTGAAGCTTTCTTT
TRBD2,TRBJ2-3,TRBV4-1,.,CASSARLAGTDTQYF,TGCGCCAGCAGCGCCCGACTAGCAGGCACAGATACGCAGTATTTT
TRBD2,TRBJ2-7,TRBV5-4,.,CASSPGGLAGGSYEQYF,TGTGCCAGCAGCCCGGGAGGGCTAGCGGGAGGGTCCTACGAGCAGTACTTC
.,TRBJ1-4,TRBV11-2,.,CASSHRQTAREKLFF,TGTGCCAGCAGCCATAGACAGACCGCTCGTGAAAAACTGTTTTTT
TRBD1,TRBJ2-5,TRBV19,.,CASTATGVALETQYF,TGTGCCAGTACCGCAACAGGGGTCGCTTTGGAGACCCAGTACTTC
TRBD1,TRBJ1-1,TRBV3-1/TRBV3-2,.,CASSRTGAEAFF,TGTGCCAGCAGCCGCACAGGGGCTGAAGCTTTCTTT
TRBD1,TRBJ2-7,TRBV19,.,CASSIAGTVYEQYF,TGTGCCAGTAGTATAGCCGGGACAGTGTACGAGCAGTACTTC
.,TRBJ1-3,TRBV13,.,CASSPRGGPGNTIYF,TGTGCCAGCAGCCCGCGGGGCGGGCCGGGAAACACCATATATTTT
TRBD2,TRBJ2-1,TRBV6-4,.,CASSDFSGSAGEQFF,TGTGCCAGCAGTGACTTTAGCGGGAGCGCTGGGGAGCAGTTCTTC
TRBD1,TRBJ2-6,TRBV5-1,.,CASSFPWTGLPGANVLTF,TGCGCCAGCAGCTTTCCTTGGACAGGCCTGCCTGGGGCCAACGTCCTGACTTTC
.,TRBJ2-3,TRBV10-1,.,CASSPIFPTDTQYF,TGCGCCAGCAGTCCTATATTTCCCACAGATACGCAGTATTTT
TRBD2,TRBJ2-7,TRBV18,.,CASSSGLAGGVYEQYF,TGTGCCAGCTCATCCGGACTAGCGGGGGGAGTATACGAGCAGTACTTC
TRBD1,TRBJ1-2,TRBV10-3,.,CAIRHDRGYGYTF,TGTGCCATCAGACACGACAGGGGCTATGGCTACACCTTC
TRBD1,TRBJ1-2,TRBV7-2,.,CASSFRNPDDRGRRGYTF,TGTGCCAGCAGCTTTAGGAACCCCGACGACAGGGGGCGAAGGGGCTACACCTTC